The 5 T cell receptor beta chains reported below all come from one sample, sequenced in a study of shared clonotypes between healthy human individuals. This table comes from immunoSEQ multiplex PCR, and its TCRdb copy is limited to in-frame clones, with some not included. Found here are around 500,000 clones, approximately 78% of them singletons; the top ten hold about 11%. Material for sequencing was PBMCs. These receptors were obtained from a woman aged 40 to 50 in good health. Some clones in this sample may be carry-over from other donors' samples.

The V call is TRBV5-4, the J call TRBJ1-1, with D perhaps matching TRBD1 (5 bases). Germline lookup yields CDR1 SGHNT and CDR2 YYREEE (reference sequence). The CDR3 is 13 residues long. The V and J ends lost 3 bases and 5 bases respectively, with 11 bases between them. This CDR3 reads CASSWGRETEAFF. The CDR3 nucleotides are TGTGCCAGCAGCTGGGGACGGGAAACTGAAGCTTTCTTT.

V is TRBV28 and J is TRBJ2-5, with D perhaps TRBD2 (7 bases). Germline loops: CDR1 MDHEN, CDR2 SYDVKM. The V end lost 2 bases, the J end lost 1 base, and 20 bases lay between the germline ends. The CDR3 consists of 18 residues. The DNA of the CDR3 is TGTGCCAGCAGTTTAGGGCTAGCGGCCAGGGGTCCCCAAGAGACCCAGTACTTC. Protein sequence: CASSLGLAARGPQETQYF.

The chain employs TRBV30 and TRBJ2-1; 11 positions agree with TRBD1. The CDR3 covers 14 residues. V shed 4 bases and J 7 bases; nucleotides not matched to a gene: 6. Germline CDR1 reads GTSNPN; CDR2 reads SVGIG (reference sequence). The CDR3 DNA reads as TGTGCCTGGACCAGGACAGGGGGCTTAAATGAGCAGTTCTTC. This translates into CAWTRTGGLNEQFF.

A single count supports this clone. The J gene is TRBJ2-5, the V gene TRBV7-7; D gene uncertain. V was pared by 5 bases and J by 0 bases, with 10 bases between. CDR3 length equals 14 residues. Germline V gene lookup returns CDR1 SSHAT and CDR2 FNYEAQ (reference sequence). CDR3 DNA sequence: TGTGCCAGCAGCGCCCGATTGTACCAAGAGACCCAGTACTTC. Translating gives CASSARLYQETQYF. Supplemented by reference TRBV7-7 and TRBJ2-5, the full variable domain reads GAGVSQSPRYKVTKRGQDVTLRCDPISSHATLYWYQQALGQGPEFLTYFNYEAQPDKSGLPSDRFSAERPEGSISTLTIQRTEQRDSAMYRCASSARLYQETQYFGPGTRLLVL.

This clone has only one observation. Since a much larger clone is just one base distant, this may be a read error. This CDR3 is also generated by other DNA sequences in the sample. V and J are TRBV7-3 and TRBJ2-2; D remains ambiguous. This CDR3 has 12 amino acids. V shed 5 bases and J shed 6 bases, with 7 bases lying between them. Per the germline V gene, CDR1 is SGHTA and CDR2 is FQGTGA. The CDR3 nucleotides read TGTGCCAGCAGCCTCCGGCCCGGGGAGCTGTTTTTT. As protein: CASSLRPGELFF.